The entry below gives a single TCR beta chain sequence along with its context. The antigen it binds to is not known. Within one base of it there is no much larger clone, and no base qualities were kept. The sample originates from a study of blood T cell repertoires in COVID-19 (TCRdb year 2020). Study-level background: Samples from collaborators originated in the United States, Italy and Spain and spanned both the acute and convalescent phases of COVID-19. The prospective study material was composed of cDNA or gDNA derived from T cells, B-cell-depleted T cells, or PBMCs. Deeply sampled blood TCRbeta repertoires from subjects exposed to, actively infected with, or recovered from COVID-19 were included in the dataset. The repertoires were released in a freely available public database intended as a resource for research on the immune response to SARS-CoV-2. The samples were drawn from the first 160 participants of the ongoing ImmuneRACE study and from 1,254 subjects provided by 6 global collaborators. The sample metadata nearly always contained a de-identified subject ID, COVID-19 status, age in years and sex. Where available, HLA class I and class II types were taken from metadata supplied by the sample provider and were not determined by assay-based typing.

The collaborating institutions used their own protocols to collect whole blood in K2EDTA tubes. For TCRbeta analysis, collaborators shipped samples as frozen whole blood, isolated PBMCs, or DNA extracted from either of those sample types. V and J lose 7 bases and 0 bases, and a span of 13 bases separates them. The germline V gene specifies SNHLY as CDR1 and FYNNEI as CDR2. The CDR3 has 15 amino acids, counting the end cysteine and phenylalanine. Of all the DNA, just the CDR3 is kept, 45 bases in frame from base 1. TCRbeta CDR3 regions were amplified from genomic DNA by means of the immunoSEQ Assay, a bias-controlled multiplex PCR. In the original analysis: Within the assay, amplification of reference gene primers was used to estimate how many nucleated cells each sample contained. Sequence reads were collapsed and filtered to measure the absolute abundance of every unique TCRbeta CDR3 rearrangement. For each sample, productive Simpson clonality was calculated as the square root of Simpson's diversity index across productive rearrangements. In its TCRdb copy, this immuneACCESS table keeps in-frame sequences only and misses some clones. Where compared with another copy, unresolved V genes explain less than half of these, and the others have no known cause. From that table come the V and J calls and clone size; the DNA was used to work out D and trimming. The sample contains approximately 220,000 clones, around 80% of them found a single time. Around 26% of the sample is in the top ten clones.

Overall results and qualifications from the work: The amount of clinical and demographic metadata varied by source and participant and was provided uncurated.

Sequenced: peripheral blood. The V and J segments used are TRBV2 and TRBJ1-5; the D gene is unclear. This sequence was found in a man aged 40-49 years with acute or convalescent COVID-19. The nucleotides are TGTGCCAGCACCGAACGGGGAAATAGCAATCAGCCCCAGCATTTT. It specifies CASTERGNSNQPQHF.